Each of the 13 T cell receptor beta chains below was sequenced from the same sample in a study of CD8+ T cells in alopecia areata. CD4+ cells belonging to five or six patients, who were in the biomarker study, were further sorted into CD25+CD127- cells. In each case, RNA was isolated and then reverse transcribed into cDNA as the sequencing template. TCRdb's copy holds only in-frame clones and misses some; the assay was immunoSEQ multiplex PCR. The sample lists about 14,000 clones, around three fifths occurring once. Sequencing was carried out using CD4+ Tregs sorted from blood. The receptors derive from a human donor with alopecia areata.

This chain joins TRBV5-5 and TRBJ2-7; a possible D gene is TRBD2 (6 bases). This CDR3 region has 12 residues. V shed 7 bases and J shed 4 bases, with 12 bases lying between them. CDR1 is SGHKS, CDR2 YYEKEE, per germline (reference sequence). In nucleotides, the CDR3 is TGTGCCAGCGGACTACTAGCTTACGAGCAGTACTTC. This sequence encodes CASGLLAYEQYF.

The chain carries TRBV2 and TRBJ1-1; the D is unclear. The CDR3 is 10 amino acids. The ends were cut back, 7 bases at V and 10 bases at J, with 10 bases in the middle. Looked up from germline, CDR1 is SNHLY and CDR2 is FYNNEI. The chain's CDR3 is CASTDWRAFF. The CDR3 DNA sequence: TGTGCCAGCACCGACTGGAGAGCTTTCTTT.

V is TRBV2 and J is TRBJ2-1; the match to TRBD2 covers 16 bases. V dropped 6 bases and J dropped 5; count of bases not matched to a gene: 10. Germline CDR1 is SNHLY and CDR2 is FYNNEI. CDR3 length: 18 amino acids. The CDR3 sequence is CASSWVLGLAGGDNEQFF. For the CDR3, the DNA is TGTGCCAGCAGCTGGGTACTGGGACTAGCGGGAGGGGACAATGAGCAGTTCTTC.

This sequence joins TRBV4-1 and TRBJ2-5; the D is unclear. CDR3 size: 15 residues. Germline V gene lookup returns CDR1 MGHRA and CDR2 YSYEKL. V dropped 2 bases and J dropped 5 bases, with 15 bases sitting between them. The CDR3 protein is CASSQRLVFGETQYF. For the CDR3, the DNA is TGCGCCAGCAGCCAAAGGCTAGTCTTTGGCGAGACCCAGTACTTC.

This clone was counted once. The chain employs TRBV20-1 and TRBJ2-1; 9 nucleotides agree with TRBD2. The V gene end was trimmed by 6 bases and the J gene end by 12 bases; junction bases not matched to a gene: 3. The CDR3 is made up of 10 amino acids. Germline loops: CDR1 DFQATT, CDR2 SNEGSKA (reference sequence). CDR3 protein: CSATSGLQFF. Here the CDR3 DNA reads TGCAGTGCCACTAGCGGGCTGCAGTTCTTC.

This clone was seen only a few times. The J gene is TRBJ1-1, the V gene TRBV5-6, with 7 bases fitting TRBD1. CDR1 is SGHDT and CDR2 is YYEEEE in the germline V gene. The CDR3 runs to 19 residues. V was clipped by 2 bases and J by 0 bases; unmatched bases: 16. CDR3 loop: CASSLPTSYPGTVNTEAFF. The CDR3 region has the DNA TGTGCCAGCAGCTTACCAACATCATATCCCGGGACAGTGAACACTGAAGCTTTCTTT.

The rearrangement joins TRBV30 to TRBJ1-5; the D is unclear. In germline, CDR1 is GTSNPN, CDR2 SVGIG (reference sequence). Trimming removed 0 bases at V and 4 bases at J, with 7 bases between. This CDR3 has 13 amino acids. This CDR3 reads CAWSVSGNQPQHF. The CDR3 DNA is TGTGCCTGGAGTGTCTCCGGGAATCAGCCCCAGCATTTT.

The chain employs TRBV19 and TRBJ1-2, with D possibly TRBD1 on 5 matching bases. This CDR3 has 14 residues. V dropped 8 bases and J dropped 5 bases, with 18 bases sitting between them. Per germline, CDR1 LNHDA and CDR2 SQIVND (reference sequence). CDR3 sequence (DNA): TGTGCCAGTCACAGGAAGGCGGGGTCTTATGGCTACACCTTC. Translation gives CASHRKAGSYGYTF.

The chain has TRBV29-1 and TRBJ1-1, with 8 bases lining up with TRBD1. CDR1 SQVTM and CDR2 ANQGSEA come from the germline V gene. This CDR3 region has 15 residues. V was clipped by 6 bases and J by 2 bases; unmatched bases: 11. CDR3 DNA: TGCAGCGTCCGGACCTGGGGACAGGAAAACACTGAAGCTTTCTTT. It specifies CSVRTWGQENTEAFF.

This rearrangement joins TRBV27 to TRBJ2-1, with 10 bases fitting TRBD2. Losses at the gene ends were 8 bases for V and 2 bases for J; bases not matched to a gene: 0. In germline, CDR1 is MNHEY, CDR2 SMNVEV (reference sequence). The CDR3 runs to 13 residues. The CDR3 coding sequence is TGTGCCAGCGGACTAGCGGCCTACAATGAGCAGTTCTTC. It specifies CASGLAAYNEQFF.

The chain carries TRBV6-6 and TRBJ1-5; perhaps TRBD1 as D (6 bases). CDR3 length equals 14 residues. The germline V and J ends were trimmed by 6 bases and 6 bases, with 15 bases remaining between them. Germline V gene sequence: CDR1 MNHNY, CDR2 SVGAGI (reference sequence). The CDR3 DNA sequence: TGTGCCAGCAGCCCGAGGGGGTCAGGTCAGCCCCAGCATTTT. It encodes CASSPRGSGQPQHF.

The V and J genes are TRBV10-2 and TRBJ1-1; TRBD1 is a possible D gene (5 bases). The CDR3 runs 13 residues. Germline V gene data show CDR1 as WSHSY and CDR2 as SAAADI. With 11 bases removed from V and 1 base from J, the gap between germline ends came to 14 bases. The CDR3 bases are TGCGCCGGGGCGTGGGGTGAGAACACTGAAGCTTTCTTT. Protein sequence: CAGAWGENTEAFF.

Comment on this clone: This sample includes further DNA sequences coding for the same CDR3. The gene calls are TRBV11-2 and TRBJ1-1, with 7 bases fitting TRBD1. Germline CDR1 SGHAT, CDR2 FQNNGV. The CDR3 contains 13 residues. V shed 5 bases and J 4 bases; nucleotides not matched to a gene: 4. The CDR3 DNA sequence: TGTGCCAGCAGCCCCAGGGGGGGCACTGAAGCTTTCTTT. It is translated as CASSPRGGTEAFF.